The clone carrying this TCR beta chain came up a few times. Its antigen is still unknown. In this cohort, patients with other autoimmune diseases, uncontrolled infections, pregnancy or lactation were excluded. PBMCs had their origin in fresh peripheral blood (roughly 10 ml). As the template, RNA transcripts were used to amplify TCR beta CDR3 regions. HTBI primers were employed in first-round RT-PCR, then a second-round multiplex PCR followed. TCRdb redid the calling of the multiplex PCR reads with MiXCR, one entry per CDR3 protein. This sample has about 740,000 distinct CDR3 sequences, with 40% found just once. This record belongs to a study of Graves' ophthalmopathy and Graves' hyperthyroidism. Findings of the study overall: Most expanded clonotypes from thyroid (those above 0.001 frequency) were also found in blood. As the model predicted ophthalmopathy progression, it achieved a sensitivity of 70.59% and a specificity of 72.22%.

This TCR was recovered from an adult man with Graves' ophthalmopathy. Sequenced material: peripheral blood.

The DNA of the CDR3 is TGCAGCGCTATGGGACAGGGAGTCGGTGGCTACACCTTC. This codes for CSAMGQGVGGYTF. The chain is built from TRBV29-1 and TRBJ1-2; 9 bases align to TRBD1. Germline V gene lookup returns CDR1 SQVTM and CDR2 ANQGSEA. The J segment lost 7 bases and the V segment lost 7 bases, leaving 10 bases of the junction unmatched. The CDR3 spans 13 residues.